These 18 T cell receptor beta chains were all obtained from the same sample, sequenced in a study of blood T cells in healthy people across ages (dated by TCRdb to between 2015 and 2017). The library was produced with 5' RACE. Sequencing instrument: Illumina HiSeq 2500. A second PCR of about 6 to 11 cycles was run with a J-beta primer mix and a sample-barcoded 5' primer. TCRdb passed the public sequencing reads through fastp at Q25 and MiXCR, retaining productive beta sequences. Each entry merges the rows of one CDR3 protein and shows their most common DNA and genes. This sample comprises hundreds of thousands of distinct CDR3 sequences, 49% of them detected only once. The ten largest clones capture under 35% of the sample. The sample comprised blood. The receptors stem from a woman aged 55 to 70 in good health.

The CDR3 region has the DNA TGCAGCGTGGGAGGGGGGTATGGGGAGACCCAGTACTTC. Translation: CSVGGGYGETQYF. The chain combines TRBV29-1 with TRBJ2-5; D is perhaps TRBD2 (7 bases). The V end lost 6 bases, the J end lost 5 bases, and 16 bases lay between the germline ends. CDR1 and CDR2 (germline): SQVTM, ANQGSEA. This CDR3 is 13 amino acids long.

The genes are TRBV6-5 and TRBJ2-5; 12 bases are a match to TRBD2. After removal of 5 bases from V and 7 bases from J, the junction contained 11 bases not matched to a gene. CDR3 length: 16 residues. Germline V lookup: CDR1 MNHEY, CDR2 SVGAGI. CDR3 amino acids: CASSPGLAGILGTQYF. As DNA, the CDR3 is TGTGCCAGCAGTCCCGGACTAGCGGGGATTTTGGGGACCCAGTACTTC.

Only one count was recorded for this clonotype. Relative to the germline gene, one junction end is altered; a read error may explain this. This chain connects TRBV7-7 to TRBJ2-5; 7 bases agree with TRBD2. The CDR3 contains 15 residues. Per germline, CDR1 SSHAT and CDR2 FNYEAQ (reference sequence). DNA of the CDR3: TGTGCTAGCAGCTTTACCGGGACTAACGAAGAGACCCAGTACTTC. This translates into CASSFTGTNEETQYF.

This chain links TRBV12-3 or TRBV12-4 with TRBJ1-5; TRBD1 aligns across 8 bases. The trim removed 6 bases at V and 4 bases at J, leaving 8 bases unmatched. This CDR3 contains 15 residues. CDR3 amino acids: CASRLGQGRNQPQHF. CDR3 nucleotide sequence: TGTGCCAGCAGACTAGGACAGGGAAGAAATCAGCCCCAGCATTTT.

This clonotype was seen a handful of times. The chain couples TRBV28 to TRBJ2-5; possibly TRBD1 for D (6 bases). Per the germline V gene, CDR1 is MDHEN and CDR2 is SYDVKM. The CDR3 covers 14 residues. Trimming removed 8 bases at V and 2 bases at J, with 15 bases between. In nucleotides, the CDR3 is TGTGCCAGCGGGAGAGGGGGAAAGCAAGAGACCCAGTACTTC. Its translation: CASGRGGKQETQYF.

The genes are TRBV20-1 and TRBJ2-1, with 7 bases matching TRBD2. The trim removed 6 bases at V and 5 bases at J, leaving 7 bases unmatched. Germline lookup yields CDR1 DFQATT and CDR2 SNEGSKA (reference sequence). CDR3 length: 13 residues. Here the CDR3 reads CSASTGTNNEQFF. CDR3 nucleotide sequence: TGCAGTGCCAGTACCGGGACTAACAATGAGCAGTTCTTC.

This clonotype has just a few counts. The chain carries TRBV4-1 and TRBJ2-3; the D is unclear. CDR1 is MGHRA and CDR2 is YSYEKL in the germline V gene. The CDR3 loop spans 17 amino acids. Trimming left V 3 bases short and J 0 bases short, with 16 bases between. The DNA of the CDR3 is TGCGCCAGCAGCCAGCTGAGTCGGGTGATAAGCACAGATACGCAGTATTTT. This gives the protein CASSQLSRVISTDTQYF.

The count of this clonotype is one. CDR3 in DNA: TGTGCCAGCAGCCCATCCGGACTAGCGGTCTACTGCGAGCAGTACTTC. It yields the protein CASSPSGLAVYCEQYF. The chain is built from TRBV7-2 and TRBJ2-5, with 10 bases lining up with TRBD2. The J call may be faulty, since TRBJ2-7 better matches the DNA end. Germline CDR1 and CDR2: SGHTA and FQGNSA. The CDR3 loop spans 16 amino acids.

The chain carries TRBV27 and TRBJ1-6; D gene uncertain. Germline lookup yields CDR1 MNHEY and CDR2 SMNVEV (reference sequence). V was cut by 3 bases and J by 7 bases, with 13 bases left in between. This CDR3 has 15 amino acids. CDR3 nucleotide sequence: TGTGCCAGCAGTTTGGAACAGACCAGGAATTCACCCCTCCACTTT. It specifies CASSLEQTRNSPLHF.

There are a few counts of this clonotype. This sequence joins TRBV4-2 and TRBJ2-3; D remains ambiguous. V was pared by 7 bases and J by 4 bases, with 6 bases between. The CDR3 loop spans 11 amino acids. The germline gives CDR1 LGHNA, CDR2 YNFKEQ. The DNA for the CDR3 is TGTGCCAGCATGGGCCCAGATACGCAGTATTTT. Protein product: CASMGPDTQYF.

The chain joins TRBV11-1 to TRBJ2-1; TRBD2 aligns across 9 bases. The V gene end was trimmed by 0 bases and the J gene end by 14 bases; junction bases not matched to a gene: 5. Germline-derived CDR1 and CDR2 are SGHAT and FQDESV (reference sequence). The CDR3 is made up of 13 amino acids. The CDR3 spells CASSLAASGKKFF. The DNA for the CDR3 is TGTGCCAGCAGCTTAGCGGCTAGCGGGAAAAAGTTCTTC. Full variable domain (remainder filled in from reference TRBV11-1 and TRBJ2-1): EAEVAQSPRYKITEKSQAVAFWCDPISGHATLYWYRQILGQGPELLVQFQDESVVDDSQLPKDRFSAERLKGVDSTLKIQPAELGDSAMYLCASSLAASGKKFFGPGTRLTVL.

At least ten counts were recorded for this clonotype. The CDR3 protein is CASSQTGGNTEAFF. The CDR3 bases are TGCGCCAGCAGCCAAACAGGGGGGAACACTGAAGCTTTCTTT. The chain combines TRBV5-1 with TRBJ1-1; 8 positions match TRBD1. V lost 4 bases and J lost 1; bases outside the gene matches: 3. CDR1 and CDR2 (germline): SGHRS, YFSETQ. The CDR3 runs to 14 residues.

This clonotype was picked up a small number of times. The rearrangement joins TRBV5-1 to TRBJ1-1, with D perhaps matching TRBD1 (6 bases). This CDR3 region has 15 residues. The ends were cut back, 1 base at V and 4 bases at J, with 14 bases in the middle. Germline CDR1 and CDR2: SGHRS and YFSETQ. The CDR3 DNA follows: TGCGCCAGCAGCTTGTCAGGGGATAGAGGCACTGAAGCTTTCTTT. Translation: CASSLSGDRGTEAFF.

This clonotype appeared a single time. The rearrangement joins TRBV5-6 to TRBJ1-2; 12 bases align to TRBD1. The CDR3 runs to 16 residues. V lost 3 bases, J lost 2 bases, and 5 bases stayed unmatched. CDR1 is SGHDT, CDR2 YYEEEE, per germline. CDR3 sequence: CASSSGTGGKNYGYTF. The CDR3 DNA follows: TGTGCCAGCAGCTCGGGGACAGGGGGCAAAAACTATGGCTACACCTTC.

This clonotype was seen at least ten times. This chain links TRBV15 with TRBJ2-7, with D perhaps matching TRBD1 (6 bases). CDR1 is LNHNV and CDR2 is YYDKDF in the germline V gene (reference sequence). The CDR3 has 15 amino acids. Trimming pared 0 bases from V and 1 base from J, leaving 10 bases between. The CDR3 protein is CATSRDAQGSYEQYF. CDR3 in DNA: TGTGCCACCAGCAGAGATGCCCAGGGGTCCTACGAGCAGTACTTC.

The chain uses TRBV20-1 and TRBJ2-3; 10 bases are a match to TRBD2. Germline V gene sequence: CDR1 DFQATT, CDR2 SNEGSKA (reference sequence). V was clipped by 0 bases and J by 2 bases; unmatched bases: 14. CDR3 length equals 19 residues. The CDR3 sequence is CSARDPSGSGRGDTDTQYF. The CDR3, as DNA: TGCAGTGCTAGAGACCCTAGCGGGAGTGGCCGAGGGGACACAGATACGCAGTATTTT.

This clonotype was counted at least ten times. The chain is built from TRBV29-1 and TRBJ2-1; D may match TRBD1 or TRBD2 (7 bases each). Germline V lookup: CDR1 SQVTM, CDR2 ANQGSEA. CDR3 length: 14 residues. V shed 7 bases and J shed 5 bases, with 18 bases lying between them. CDR3: CSARGAGGDNEQFF. CDR3 DNA: TGCAGCGCTCGGGGGGCAGGGGGGGACAATGAGCAGTTCTTC.

The chain employs TRBV7-3 and TRBJ2-5; 7 bases agree with TRBD2. CDR3 length: 15 residues. Unmatched junction bases numbered 7, after V lost 5 bases and J lost 1 base. Germline lookup yields CDR1 SGHTA and CDR2 FQGTGA. The CDR3 DNA reads as TGTGCCAGCAGCATCGGACTAGGACCCCAAGAGACCCAGTACTTC. Amino acid sequence: CASSIGLGPQETQYF.